The rows below give T cell receptor beta chains drawn from one sample of a study of T cell responses to AZD1222 COVID-19 vaccine. Measured with immunoSEQ multiplex PCR; TCRdb has only the in-frame clones, and not every one. This table holds 30,000 to 40,000 clones, more than 75% found once. The specimen comprised peripheral blood, sampled 28 days after the second AZD1222 dose. Receptors originate from an adult who received the AZD1222 COVID-19 vaccine. The CDR3 runs from the conserved cysteine through the conserved F or W. Fields, in order: J gene, clone size, D gene, V gene, CDR3 length, CDR3 protein, CDR3 DNA. The D gene is left open where the match is weak. Size is omitted from some rows. Given values are once, few, many or a class for expanded clones.

>TRBJ1-5|NA|TRBD1|TRBV4-3|15
CASSQEAQGGQPQHF
TGCGCCAGCAGCCAAGAGGCGCAGGGGGGTCAGCCCCAGCATTTT
>TRBJ2-7|NA|TRBD1|TRBV28|13
CASRDRGLYEQYF
TGTGCCAGCAGGGACAGGGGGCTCTACGAGCAGTACTTC
>TRBJ1-5|NA|TRBD1|TRBV5-8|15
CASSLGTVRNQPQHF
TGTGCCAGCAGCCTAGGGACAGTACGAAATCAGCCCCAGCATTTT
>TRBJ2-2|NA|NA|TRBV5-1|16
CASSLPTASNTGELFF
TGCGCCAGCAGCCTCCCGACAGCGTCGAACACCGGGGAGCTGTTTTTT
>TRBJ1-2|once|TRBD1|TRBV5-6|13
CASSIQGAYGYTF
TGTGCCAGCAGCATACAGGGGGCGTATGGCTACACCTTC
>TRBJ1-2|NA|TRBD1|TRBV25-1|11
CARTGTYGYTF
TGTGCCAGGACAGGGACCTATGGCTACACCTTC
>TRBJ2-2|NA|NA|TRBV5-5|15
CASSLAQTNTGELFF
TGTGCCAGCAGCTTGGCTCAGACGAACACCGGGGAGCTGTTTTTT
>TRBJ1-2|NA|NA|TRBV7-2|17
CASKPRFFTDFNYGYTF
TGTGCCAGCAAGCCAAGATTCTTTACTGACTTTAACTATGGCTACACCTTC
>TRBJ1-4|NA|TRBD1|TRBV5-1|17
CASSVGQGWNAGEKLFF
TGCGCCAGCAGCGTAGGACAGGGGTGGAACGCGGGTGAAAAACTGTTTTTT
>TRBJ2-3|NA|TRBD2|TRBV5-1|15
CASSLLAGNTDTQYF
TGCGCCAGCAGCTTGCTAGCGGGGAACACAGATACGCAGTATTTT
>TRBJ1-5|NA|TRBD1|TRBV19|17
CASTGTGGAPGNQPQHF
TGTGCCAGTACCGGGACAGGGGGCGCACCGGGCAATCAGCCCCAGCATTTT
>TRBJ2-7|NA|NA|TRBV30|12
CAWTRGSYEQYF
TGTGCCTGGACGAGGGGGTCCTACGAGCAGTACTTC
>TRBJ2-7|NA|TRBD1|TRBV19|12
CASSSRGYEQYF
TGTGCCAGTAGTAGCAGGGGGTACGAGCAGTACTTC
>TRBJ1-3|NA|NA|TRBV28|15
CASSPAWTSGNTIYF
TGTGCCAGCAGTCCCGCGTGGACATCGGGAAACACCATATATTTT
>TRBJ2-3|once|NA|TRBV12-2|20
CASRARLAGGPRSTTDTQYF
TGTGCAAGTCGCGCCAGACTAGCGGGGGGGCCCCGATCCACCACAGATACGCAGTATTTT
>TRBJ2-3|NA|TRBD2|TRBV10-3|15
CAISWTSGGTDTQYF
TGTGCCATCAGTTGGACTAGCGGGGGCACAGATACGCAGTATTTT
>TRBJ1-2|NA|NA|TRBV10-3|16
CAISEFLTGADYGYTF
TGTGCCATCAGTGAGTTTTTAACAGGAGCCGATTATGGCTACACCTTC
>TRBJ1-2|NA|TRBD1|TRBV7-3|15
CASSLPDRGSYGYTF
TGTGCCAGCAGCCTTCCTGACAGGGGAAGCTATGGCTACACCTTC
>TRBJ2-1|NA|NA|TRBV28|12
CASVTDSNEQFF
TGTGCCAGCGTAACAGACAGCAATGAGCAGTTCTTC
>TRBJ1-1|NA|NA|TRBV5-5|16
CASSLGQGLMNTEAFF
TGTGCCAGCAGCTTAGGGCAGGGGCTTATGAACACTGAAGCTTTCTTT
>TRBJ1-6|NA|NA|TRBV6-5|12
CASRRNNSPLHF
TGTGCCAGCAGGAGGAATAATTCACCCCTCCACTTT
>TRBJ1-1|NA|NA|TRBV11-2|11
CASSLEGLAFF
TGTGCCAGCAGCTTAGAGGGTTTGGCTTTCTTT
>TRBJ2-7|NA|NA|TRBV6-6|13
CASSYADSYEQYF
TGTGCCAGCAGTTACGCTGACAGTTACGAGCAGTACTTC
>TRBJ1-4|NA|NA|TRBV19|14
CASTLQGLNEKLFF
TGTGCCAGTACTCTACAGGGACTGAATGAAAAACTGTTTTTT
>TRBJ1-2|NA|NA|TRBV28|11
CASDTNYGYTF
TGTGCCAGCGATACTAACTATGGCTACACCTTC
>TRBJ1-1|NA|NA|TRBV18|12
CASSRGGTEAFF
TGTGCCAGCTCACGCGGGGGCACTGAAGCTTTCTTT
>TRBJ2-7|NA|TRBD1|TRBV18|13
CASSLTGGDEQYF
TGTGCCAGCTCCTTGACAGGGGGCGACGAGCAGTACTTC
>TRBJ1-2|NA|NA|TRBV7-2|14
CASSLGQPNYGYTF
TGTGCCAGCAGCTTAGGACAGCCGAACTATGGCTACACCTTC
>TRBJ2-3|NA|TRBD2|TRBV6-2/TRBV6-3|15
CASSYGWRGGTTQYF
TGTGCCAGCAGTTACGGGTGGCGGGGGGGTACTACGCAGTATTTT
>TRBJ2-1|NA|NA|TRBV19|15
CASSPTRRGSEEQFF
TGTGCCAGTAGTCCGACTAGGAGGGGGAGTGAGGAGCAGTTCTTC
>TRBJ2-4|NA|NA|TRBV12-3/TRBV12-4|12
CASSFVKNIQYF
TGTGCCAGCAGTTTCGTCAAAAACATTCAGTACTTC
>TRBJ1-1|NA|NA|TRBV28|15
CASSSGGKEGTEAFF
TGTGCCAGCAGTTCCGGGGGAAAGGAGGGCACTGAAGCTTTCTTT
>TRBJ2-3|NA|NA|TRBV5-4|13
CASSSTGSDTQYF
TGTGCCAGCAGCTCCACAGGGTCAGATACGCAGTATTTT
>TRBJ2-5|NA|NA|TRBV6-5|16
CASSYSGTAIQETQYF
TGTGCCAGCAGTTACTCCGGGACTGCTATCCAAGAGACCCAGTACTTC
>TRBJ2-7|NA|NA|TRBV3-1/TRBV3-2|15
CASSNSDSVLYEQYF
TGTGCCAGCAGCAACTCGGACAGTGTTCTCTACGAGCAGTACTTC
>TRBJ1-5|NA|NA|TRBV28|14
CASRKERFNQPQHF
TGTGCCAGCAGAAAAGAGCGATTCAATCAGCCCCAGCATTTT
>TRBJ2-3|NA|NA|TRBV27|13
CASKLLSTDTQYF
TGTGCCAGCAAATTATTGAGCACAGATACGCAGTATTTT
>TRBJ1-1|NA|NA|TRBV2|14
CASRGTALNTEAFF
TGTGCCAGCAGAGGGACGGCGCTGAACACTGAAGCTTTCTTT
>TRBJ1-2|NA|NA|TRBV7-2|13
CASRRGGDYGYTF
TGTGCCAGCCGACGGGGCGGGGACTATGGCTACACCTTC
>TRBJ1-5|few|TRBD1|TRBV19|15
CASSAGTVSNQPQHF
TGTGCCAGTAGTGCCGGGACAGTTAGCAATCAGCCCCAGCATTTT
>TRBJ2-1|NA|NA|TRBV11-2|15
CASSLERVGWAEQFF
TGTGCCAGCAGCTTAGAAAGGGTAGGTTGGGCTGAGCAGTTCTTC
>TRBJ1-1|NA|NA|TRBV7-9|12
CASSANRESAFF
TGTGCCAGCAGCGCCAACAGGGAATCTGCTTTCTTT
>TRBJ1-2|NA|TRBD1|TRBV27|14
CASSLRTGTYGYTF
TGTGCCAGCAGTTTACGGACAGGGACCTATGGCTACACCTTC
>TRBJ2-3|NA|NA|TRBV7-9|12
CASSLATPTQYF
TGTGCCAGCAGCTTAGCCACTCCCACGCAGTATTTT
>TRBJ2-2|once|NA|TRBV9|14
CASSGLANTGELFF
TGTGCCAGCAGCGGGTTGGCGAACACCGGGGAGCTGTTTTTT